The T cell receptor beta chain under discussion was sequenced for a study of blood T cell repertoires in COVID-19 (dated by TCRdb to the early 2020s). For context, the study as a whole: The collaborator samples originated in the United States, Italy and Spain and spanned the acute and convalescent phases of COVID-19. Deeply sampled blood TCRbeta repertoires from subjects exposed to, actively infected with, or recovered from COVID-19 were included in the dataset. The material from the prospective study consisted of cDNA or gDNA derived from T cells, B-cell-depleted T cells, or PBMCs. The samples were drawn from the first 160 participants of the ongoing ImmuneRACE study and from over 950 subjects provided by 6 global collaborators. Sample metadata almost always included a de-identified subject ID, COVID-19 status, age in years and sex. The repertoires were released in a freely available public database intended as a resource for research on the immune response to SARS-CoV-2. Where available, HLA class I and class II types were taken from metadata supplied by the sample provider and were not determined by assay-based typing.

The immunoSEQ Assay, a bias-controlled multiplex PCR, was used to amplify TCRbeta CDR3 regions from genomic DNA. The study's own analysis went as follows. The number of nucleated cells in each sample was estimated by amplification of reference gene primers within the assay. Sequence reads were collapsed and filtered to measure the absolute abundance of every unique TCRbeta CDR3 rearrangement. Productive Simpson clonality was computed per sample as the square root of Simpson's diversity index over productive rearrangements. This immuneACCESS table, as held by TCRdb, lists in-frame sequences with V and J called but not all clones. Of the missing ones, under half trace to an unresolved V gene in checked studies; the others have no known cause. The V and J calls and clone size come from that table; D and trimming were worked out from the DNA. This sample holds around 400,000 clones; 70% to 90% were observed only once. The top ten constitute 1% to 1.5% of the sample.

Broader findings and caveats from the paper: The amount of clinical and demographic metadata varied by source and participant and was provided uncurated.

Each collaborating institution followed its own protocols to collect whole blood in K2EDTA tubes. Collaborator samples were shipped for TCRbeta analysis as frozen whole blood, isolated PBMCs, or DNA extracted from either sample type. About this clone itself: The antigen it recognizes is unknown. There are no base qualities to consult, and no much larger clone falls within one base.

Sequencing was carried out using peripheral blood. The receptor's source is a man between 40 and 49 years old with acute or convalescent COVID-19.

At the DNA level, the sequence is TGTGCCAGCGCTTGGGGCCCGAATTCACCCCTCCACTTT. It is translated as CASAWGPNSPLHF. The chain joins TRBV7-9 to TRBJ1-6, and the D gene may be TRBD1, 5 bases matching. The V and J ends are trimmed by 8 bases and 7 bases, leaving 12 bases between them. CDR1 and CDR2, per the germline V gene (reference sequence), are SEHNR and FQNEAQ. From the cysteine up to the phenylalanine, the CDR3 has a length of 13 residues. The kept DNA is CDR3 alone, 39 bases in frame from the first base.